This entry lists 13 T cell receptor beta chains sequenced from one sample in a study of blood T cell repertoires in COVID-19. Method: immunoSEQ multiplex PCR; TCRdb's copy keeps in-frame clones and lacks some. The sample carries 80,000 to 130,000 clones, 92% recorded once. The sample taken for sequencing was peripheral blood. All receptors derive from a man between 70 and 80 years old with acute or convalescent COVID-19.

The chain is built from TRBV5-1 and TRBJ1-2, with D maybe TRBD1 (6 bases). This CDR3 contains 13 residues. Germline CDR1 is SGHRS and CDR2 is YFSETQ. Trimming took off 3 bases at V and 7 bases at J, with 13 bases between the two ends. CDR3 in amino acids: CASSWTDLSGYTF. The CDR3 region has the DNA TGCGCCAGCAGCTGGACAGATTTAAGTGGCTACACCTTC. Variable domain in full (rest from reference TRBV5-1 and TRBJ1-2): KAGVTQTPRYLIKTRGQQVTLSCSPISGHRSVSWYQQTPGQGLQFLFEYFSETQRNKGNFPGRFSGRQFSNSRSEMNVSTLELGDSALYLCASSWTDLSGYTFGSGTRLTVV.

The J gene is TRBJ2-4, the V gene TRBV5-6; possible D gene TRBD1, 6 bases. The CDR3 length is 16 residues. Trimming removed 0 bases from V and 3 bases from J, with 13 bases in between. Germline values: CDR1 SGHDT, CDR2 YYEEEE. The CDR3, as DNA: TGTGCCAGCAGCTTGGGTCAGGGGAGCCTCAAAAACATTCAGTACTTC. Translating gives CASSLGQGSLKNIQYF.

Comment on this clone: Other DNA sequences in this specimen translate into the identical CDR3. This sequence joins TRBV5-1 and TRBJ2-7; 7 nucleotides match TRBD2. CDR3 length: 18 residues. With 0 bases clipped from V and 9 bases from J, the junction kept 21 bases outside the gene matches. Looked up from germline, CDR1 is SGHRS and CDR2 is YFSETQ. CDR3 nucleotides: TGCGCCAGCAGCTTGGAGATAATCCGGGACTCGGGGAGGGTGCGGCAGTACTTC. It translates to CASSLEIIRDSGRVRQYF.

The rearrangement uses TRBV7-2 and TRBJ2-5; 7 bases map to TRBD2. V shed 5 bases, J shed 1 base, and the junction held 4 bases outside the gene matches. The CDR3 sequence is 14 residues long. CDR1 SGHTA and CDR2 FQGNSA come from the germline V gene. The CDR3 DNA follows: TGTGCCAGCAGCACGGGACTATCCCAAGAGACCCAGTACTTC. Translation gives CASSTGLSQETQYF. The variable domain in full, with the rest retrieved from reference TRBV7-2 and TRBJ2-5, is GAGVSQSPSNKVTEKGKDVELRCDPISGHTALYWYRQSLGQGLEFLIYFQGNSAPDKSGLPSDRFSAERTGGSVSTLTIQRTQQEDSAVYLCASSTGLSQETQYFGPGTRLLVL.

This chain connects TRBV6-5 to TRBJ1-2; possibly TRBD1 for D (5 bases). The V gene's germline CDR1 is MNHEY and CDR2 SVGAGI. The length of the CDR3 is 15 residues. Deletions cut 0 bases from V and 8 bases from J, with 16 bases between. CDR3 DNA: TGTGCCAGCAGTTACTCGGACACGACCCCAGGAGGCTACACCTTC. Translating gives CASSYSDTTPGGYTF.

The V and J genes are TRBV28 and TRBJ2-7; 9 nucleotides agree with TRBD1. V was pared by 6 bases and J by 4 bases, with 7 bases of the junction left unmatched. The germline gives CDR1 MDHEN, CDR2 SYDVKM. CDR3 length equals 14 residues. For the CDR3, the DNA is TGTGCCAGCAGCACTCCGGGACAGGGTTACGAGCAGTACTTC. This sequence encodes CASSTPGQGYEQYF.

V gene TRBV5-1 combines with J gene TRBJ1-1; 7 nucleotides align to TRBD1. V lost 0 bases, J lost 4 bases, and 15 bases stayed unmatched. This CDR3 contains 18 residues. Germline V lookup: CDR1 SGHRS, CDR2 YFSETQ. Here the CDR3 DNA reads TGCGCCAGCAGCTTGGAGTGGCAGGGGGGAAGGCAGGGCACTGAAGCTTTCTTT. Its protein product is CASSLEWQGGRQGTEAFF.

The J gene is TRBJ2-7, the V gene TRBV10-3, with 10 bases identical to TRBD2. V lost 4 bases to trimming and J lost 0 bases; unmatched junction nucleotides: 6. CDR3 length equals 16 residues. The germline V gene has CDR1 ENHRY and CDR2 SYGVKD. This CDR3 reads CAISVTSGPSSYEQYF. CDR3 DNA: TGTGCCATCAGTGTGACTAGCGGGCCGAGCTCCTACGAGCAGTACTTC.

This clone occurred a few times. The chain is built from TRBV28 and TRBJ1-1, with D perhaps TRBD1 (5 bases). Trimming cost V 7 bases and J 4 bases, with 25 bases left between them. The germline V gene encodes CDR1 MDHEN and CDR2 SYDVKM. The CDR3 totals 17 residues. The CDR3, as DNA: TGTGCCAGCACAAACCTGATGGGGATCGGGAGGGGCACTGAAGCTTTCTTT. This sequence encodes CASTNLMGIGRGTEAFF.

The chain links TRBV11-2 to TRBJ1-2, with TRBD1 identical over 7 bases. V lost 2 bases to trimming and J lost 7 bases; unmatched junction nucleotides: 10. Germline V gene sequence: CDR1 SGHAT, CDR2 FQNNGV. The CDR3 has 15 amino acids. In DNA form, the CDR3 reads TGTGCCAGCAGCTTACATACAGGGGTACAGTCTGGCTACACCTTC. It encodes CASSLHTGVQSGYTF.

The rearrangement uses TRBV12-5 and TRBJ1-2; D might be TRBD1 (5 bases). Per germline, CDR1 LGHNT and CDR2 FRNRAP. V lost 2 bases, J lost 8 bases, and 12 bases lay in between. The CDR3 loop spans 13 amino acids. DNA for the CDR3: TGTGCTAGTGGTTTGACCACAGGAGCAGGCTACACCTTC. This gives the protein CASGLTTGAGYTF. Full variable domain (remainder filled in from reference TRBV12-5 and TRBJ1-2): DARVTQTPRHKVTEMGQEVTMRCQPILGHNTVFWYRQTMMQGLELLAYFRNRAPLDDSGMPKDRFSAEMPDATLATLKIQPSEPRDSAVYFCASGLTTGAGYTFGSGTRLTVV.

The rearrangement uses TRBV30 and TRBJ1-2; a possible D gene is TRBD1 (5 bases). Trimming left V 4 bases short and J 4 bases short, with 10 bases between. The CDR3 is made up of 12 amino acids. The germline gives CDR1 GTSNPN, CDR2 SVGIG (reference sequence). The CDR3 DNA follows: TGTGCCTGGACCAAGACAGTCTATGGCTACACCTTC. Its protein is CAWTKTVYGYTF.

This clone has more than one count but fewer than ten. The chain carries TRBV28 and TRBJ2-1, with 7 bases that match TRBD2. Germline CDR1 is MDHEN and CDR2 is SYDVKM. J lost 6 bases, V lost 10 bases, and 6 bases had no gene match. The CDR3 is made up of 12 amino acids. CDR3 sequence (DNA): TGTGCCATTGCCGGGACTACCAATGAGCAGTTCTTC. Translated: CAIAGTTNEQFF. Filled out from reference TRBV28 and TRBJ2-1, the complete variable domain reads DVKVTQSSRYLVKRTGEKVFLECVQDMDHENMFWYRQDPGLGLRLIYFSYDVKMKEKGDIPEGYSVSREKKERFSLILESASTNQTSMYLCAIAGTTNEQFFGPGTRLTVL.